The rows below give T cell receptor beta chains drawn from one sample of a study of T cells in Graves' hyperthyroidism and ophthalmopathy. TCRdb re-derived calls from the multiplex PCR reads in MiXCR, one entry per CDR3 protein. This sample has approximately 630,000 distinct CDR3 sequences, with about a sixth found just once. The specimen was blood. The receptors were sampled from a woman aged 25 to 45 with Graves' hyperthyroidism. Both conserved end residues are part of each CDR3. D genes are given only for firm matches. Not all rows give a size; the values are once, few, many and, for expanded clones, a class.

TRBV12-5	TRBJ2-3	.	TRBD2	TGTGCTAGTGGTTCCGGGACTAGCGGGCGGGCGCAGTATTTT	CASGSGTSGRAQYF
TRBV3-1	TRBJ2-2	many	TRBD2	TGTGCCAGCAGCCCGGGGACTAGCGGGAGTAGTTGGTATGGGGAGCTGTTTTTT	CASSPGTSGSSWYGELFF
TRBV25-1	TRBJ1-4	few	.	TGTGCCAGCAGTGAACCAGGGTTGGGTGAAAAACTGTTTTTT	CASSEPGLGEKLFF
TRBV28	TRBJ2-7	many	TRBD1	TGTGCCAGCAGTTTTTTGGACAGGGGTAACTACGAGCAGTACTTC	CASSFLDRGNYEQYF
TRBV3-1	TRBJ2-7	.	TRBD1	TGTGCCAGCAAAGGGGGCGCCTACGAGCAGTACTTC	CASKGGAYEQYF
TRBV10-3	TRBJ2-1	.	.	TGTGCCATCAGTGATGGCAGGGGCAGCTCCTACAATGAGCAGTTCTTC	CAISDGRGSSYNEQFF
TRBV6-1	TRBJ2-1	.	.	TGTGCCAGCACCAACCCCAGAAATGAGCAGTTCTTC	CASTNPRNEQFF
TRBV27	TRBJ2-5	many	.	TGTGCCAGCAGCACTAGGGTGGGCAGTCAAGAGACCCAGTACTTC	CASSTRVGSQETQYF
TRBV7-2	TRBJ2-7	many	.	TGTGCCAGCAGCCCAGCCGCCGGCTACGAGCAGTACTTC	CASSPAAGYEQYF
TRBV14	TRBJ2-1	many	.	TGTGCCAGCAGCCAAGCCCCGGGAACGTACAATGAGCAGTTCTTC	CASSQAPGTYNEQFF
TRBV10-2	TRBJ2-7	many	TRBD2	TGCGCCAGCCGGGTTAGCGGGGGCTACGAGCAGTACTTC	CASRVSGGYEQYF
TRBV20-1	TRBJ1-5	few	.	TGCAGTGCTAGAGGAGACGGGTTACCGCCCCAGCATTTT	CSARGDGLPPQHF
TRBV6-1	TRBJ1-1	.	TRBD1	TGTGCCAGCAGAATGGGACAGAATGGAGCTTTCTTT	CASRMGQNGAFF
TRBV30	TRBJ2-7	many	.	TGTGCCTGGTCCCCTGGGCTAGCCTACGAGCAGTACTTC	CAWSPGLAYEQYF
TRBV18	TRBJ2-5	.	.	TGTGCCAGCTCACCACCATCGAAATTTGAGATCCAGTACTTC	CASSPPSKFEIQYF
TRBV28	TRBJ1-5	many	.	TGTGCCAGCTCTACGGCTCAGCCCCAGCATTTT	CASSTAQPQHF
TRBV9	TRBJ2-1	.	TRBD2	TGTGCCAGCAGCGTAGAAGCGGGAATCTCCTACAATGAGCAGTTCTTC	CASSVEAGISYNEQFF
TRBV20-1	TRBJ1-4	few	.	TGCAGTGCTAGAATCTTCTTCCCCTCGGGGGAAAAACTGTTTTTT	CSARIFFPSGEKLFF
TRBV15	TRBJ1-6	.	TRBD1	TGTGCCACCAGCAGAAGGACAGGGCCTGATTCACCCCTCCACTTT	CATSRRTGPDSPLHF
TRBV10-3	TRBJ1-2	.	.	TGTGCCACCCACGACGCAGGGTATGGCTACACCTTC	CATHDAGYGYTF
TRBV7-8	TRBJ2-7	.	.	TGTGCCAGCAGCTTATTGGGACTGCTATCCTACGAGCAGTACTTC	CASSLLGLLSYEQYF
TRBV30	TRBJ2-7	many	.	TGTGCCTGGAAAATTGTTGTGGCGGGGGCTTACGAGCAGTACTTC	CAWKIVVAGAYEQYF
TRBV29-1	TRBJ2-5	many	.	TGCAGCGTCACATTTGTCCAAGAGACCCAGTACTTC	CSVTFVQETQYF
TRBV7-3	TRBJ2-3	many	.	TGTGCCAGCAGCTTAATGATCGGTGGGCCGGCCGGCGCAGATACGCAGTATTTT	CASSLMIGGPAGADTQYF
TRBV30	TRBJ1-1	many	.	TGTGCCTGGAGCCGGGACATGAACACTGAAGCTTTCTTT	CAWSRDMNTEAFF
TRBV29-1	TRBJ1-2	.	.	TGCAGCGTCCGCCCCAGGGTTGGCTATGGCTACACCTTC	CSVRPRVGYGYTF
TRBV6-2/TRBV6-3	TRBJ2-7	few	TRBD1	TGTGCCAGCATGGGACAGGTTTCCTACGAGCAGTACTTC	CASMGQVSYEQYF
TRBV7-9	TRBJ2-7	few	TRBD1	TGTGCCAGCAGCTTACCTCGACAGGGGAGGTACGAGCAGTACTTC	CASSLPRQGRYEQYF
TRBV6-6	TRBJ2-2	.	.	TGTGCCAGCAGTTACTCGGTCGGGCAGCGCCCAACGAACACCGGGGAGCTGTTTTTT	CASSYSVGQRPTNTGELFF
TRBV28	TRBJ2-7	few	TRBD2	TGTGCCAGCAGTTTCCGACTGCTAGCGGGAGAAACGAACGAGCAGTACTTC	CASSFRLLAGETNEQYF
TRBV10-3	TRBJ2-7	.	.	TGTGCCATCACCCCGGACGGCTCCTTCTCCTACGAGCAGTACTTC	CAITPDGSFSYEQYF
TRBV15	TRBJ2-3	.	.	TGTGCCACCAGCAGAGATGGCGGGAGCACAGATACGCAGTATTTT	CATSRDGGSTDTQYF
TRBV4-2	TRBJ2-3	.	.	TGTGCCAGCAGCCAAGCCGCCCCAGATACGCAGTATTTT	CASSQAAPDTQYF
TRBV20-1	TRBJ2-7	many	TRBD2	TGCAGTGCTAAGAAGCGGGAGAGCTCCTACGAGCAGTACTTC	CSAKKRESSYEQYF
TRBV12-3/TRBV12-4	TRBJ1-3	.	.	TGTGCCAGCAGTCCCTCCGAATGGGGGGGAAACACCATATATTTT	CASSPSEWGGNTIYF
TRBV5-6	TRBJ2-3	many	.	TGTGCCAGCAGCTTGGCGGGGCAGGTCACAGATACGCAGTATTTT	CASSLAGQVTDTQYF
TRBV28	TRBJ2-1	many	TRBD2	TGTGCCAGCAGTTCTTCTAGCGGGAGGTCGGGTAACAATGAGCAGTTCTTC	CASSSSSGRSGNNEQFF
TRBV20-1	TRBJ1-2	few	.	TGCAGTGCTAGAGGACAGATGAACTATGGCTACACCTTC	CSARGQMNYGYTF
TRBV2	TRBJ1-2	many	.	TGTGCCAGCTCAGGGAACTATGGCTACACCTTC	CASSGNYGYTF
TRBV5-6	TRBJ2-2	few	.	TGTGCCAGCAGCCCTTTGGGTGGTGGCACCGGGGAGCTGTTTTTT	CASSPLGGGTGELFF
TRBV19	TRBJ1-1	few	TRBD1	TGTGCCAGTAGTACGGACAGGGGGTCGACTGAAGCTTTCTTT	CASSTDRGSTEAFF
TRBV4-1	TRBJ2-1	few	TRBD2	TGCGCCAGCAGCCAAGACGCCGGGACTAGCGGAGCTGGGGGGCAGTTCTTC	CASSQDAGTSGAGGQFF
TRBV20-1	TRBJ2-5	many	TRBD1	TGCAGTGCTTCCAAACGGGAGACAGGGGCCAGACCGCAGTACTTC	CSASKRETGARPQYF
TRBV5-6	TRBJ1-2	.	.	TGTGCCAGCAGCTTGGGCAGGGTTGACGGCTACACCTTC	CASSLGRVDGYTF
TRBV30	TRBJ2-1	many	TRBD1	TGTGCCTGGAGCCTACGGGACAGGGGACAGTATGAGCAGTTCTTC	CAWSLRDRGQYEQFF
TRBV28	TRBJ2-7	few	TRBD1	TGTGCCAGCAGTTCCCCCGGGACAGGGGATTACGAGCAGTACTTC	CASSSPGTGDYEQYF
TRBV5-6	TRBJ2-1	many	.	TGTGCCAGCAGCTCCCGGGACACAACCTACAATGAGCAGTTCTTC	CASSSRDTTYNEQFF
TRBV5-4	TRBJ2-1	.	.	TGTGCCAGCAGCTTGTGGAGGGGGAATGAGCAGTTCTTC	CASSLWRGNEQFF
TRBV28	TRBJ1-1	many	.	TGTGCCAGCAGTTCCCCCGGGGAGGGAATGAACACTGAAGCTTTCTTT	CASSSPGEGMNTEAFF
TRBV18	TRBJ2-1	.	TRBD2	TGTGCCAGCTCACCCTCCGGACTAGCGGGAGGACTTAATGAGCAGTTCTTC	CASSPSGLAGGLNEQFF
TRBV6-2/TRBV6-3	TRBJ2-5	few	.	TGTGCCAGCAGTTCAGGCAGGGCATACGAGACCCAGTACTTC	CASSSGRAYETQYF
TRBV2	TRBJ1-5	.	TRBD1	TGTGCCAGCAGTGGGGACAGGGGAGGGTTTCAGCCCCAGCATTTT	CASSGDRGGFQPQHF
TRBV5-1	TRBJ2-3	many	.	TGCGCCAGCAGCTTGGCCGACCCATATTTAGCCGATACGCAGTATTTT	CASSLADPYLADTQYF